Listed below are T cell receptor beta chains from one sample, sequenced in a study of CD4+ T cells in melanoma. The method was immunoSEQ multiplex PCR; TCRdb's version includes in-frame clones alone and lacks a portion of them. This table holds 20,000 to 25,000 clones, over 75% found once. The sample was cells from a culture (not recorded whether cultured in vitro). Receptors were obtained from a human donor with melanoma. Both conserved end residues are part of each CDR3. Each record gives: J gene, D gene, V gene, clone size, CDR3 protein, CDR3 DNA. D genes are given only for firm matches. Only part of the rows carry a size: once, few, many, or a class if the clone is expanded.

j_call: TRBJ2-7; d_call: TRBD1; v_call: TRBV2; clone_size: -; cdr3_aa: CASSPGQDPYEQYF; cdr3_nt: TGTGCCAGCAGTCCGGGACAGGACCCCTACGAGCAGTACTTC
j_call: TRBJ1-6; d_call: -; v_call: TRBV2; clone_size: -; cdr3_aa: CASSEEGGNSPLHF; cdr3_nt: TGTGCCAGCAGTGAAGAGGGGGGAAATTCACCCCTCCACTTT
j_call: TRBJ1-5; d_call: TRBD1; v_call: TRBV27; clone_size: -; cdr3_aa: CASSLRTGGFQPQHF; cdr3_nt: TGTGCCAGCAGTTTAAGGACAGGGGGCTTTCAGCCCCAGCATTTT
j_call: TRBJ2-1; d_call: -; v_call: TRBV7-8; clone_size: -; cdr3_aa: CASSRRDARWDEQFF; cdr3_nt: TGTGCCAGCAGCCGCCGGGACGCCCGGTGGGATGAGCAGTTCTTC
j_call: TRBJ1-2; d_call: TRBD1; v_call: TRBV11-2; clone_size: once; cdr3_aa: CASSSGPQTGADGYTF; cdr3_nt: TGTGCCAGCAGCTCAGGACCCCAGACAGGGGCGGATGGCTACACCTTC
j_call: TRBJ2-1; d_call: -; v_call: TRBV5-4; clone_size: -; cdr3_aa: CASSLGLNNEQFF; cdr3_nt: TGTGCCAGCAGCTTGGGCCTTAACAATGAGCAGTTCTTC
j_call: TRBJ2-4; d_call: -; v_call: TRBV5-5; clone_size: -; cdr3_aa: CASSLSTVLTFKYF; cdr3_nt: TGTGCCAGCAGCTTGTCGACAGTGCTAACATTCAAGTACTTC
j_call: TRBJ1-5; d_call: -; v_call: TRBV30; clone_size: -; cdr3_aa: CAWRPKGDSNQPQHF; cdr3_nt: TGTGCCTGGAGGCCCAAGGGTGATAGCAATCAGCCCCAGCATTTT
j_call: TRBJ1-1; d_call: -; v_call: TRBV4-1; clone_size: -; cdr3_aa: CASSQAGRTNTEAFF; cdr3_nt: TGCGCCAGCAGCCAGGCGGGACGGACGAACACTGAAGCTTTCTTT
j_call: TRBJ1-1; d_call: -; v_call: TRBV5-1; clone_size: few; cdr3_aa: CASSRGLGVNTEAFF; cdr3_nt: TGCGCCAGCAGCCGGGGGTTAGGGGTCAACACTGAAGCTTTCTTT
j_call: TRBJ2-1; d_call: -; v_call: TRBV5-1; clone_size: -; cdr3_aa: CASSLDFEQFF; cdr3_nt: TGCGCCAGCAGCTTGGACTTCGAGCAGTTCTTC
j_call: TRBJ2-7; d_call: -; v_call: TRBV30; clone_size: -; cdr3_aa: CAWSTTPWDEQYF; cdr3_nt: TGTGCCTGGAGTACGACCCCTTGGGACGAGCAGTACTTC
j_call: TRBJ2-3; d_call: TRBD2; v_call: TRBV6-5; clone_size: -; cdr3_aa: CASNYFPGTITDTQYF; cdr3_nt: TGTGCCAGCAATTACTTCCCCGGGACTATCACAGATACGCAGTATTTT
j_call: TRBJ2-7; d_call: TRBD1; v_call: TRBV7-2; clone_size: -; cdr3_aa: CASGQGQETQYF; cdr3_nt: TGTGCCTCCGGACAGGGGCAAGAGACGCAGTACTTC
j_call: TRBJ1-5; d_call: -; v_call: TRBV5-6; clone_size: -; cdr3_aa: CASTERGIDQPQHF; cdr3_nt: TGTGCCAGCACCGAACGGGGGATTGACCAGCCCCAGCATTTT
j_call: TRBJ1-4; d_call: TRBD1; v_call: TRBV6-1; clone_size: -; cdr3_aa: CASSEVRGRGGKLFF; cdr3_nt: TGTGCCAGCAGTGAAGTCAGGGGGCGGGGGGGAAAACTGTTTTTT
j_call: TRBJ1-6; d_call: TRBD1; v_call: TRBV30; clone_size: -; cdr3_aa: CAWRLPLGTDFNSPLHF; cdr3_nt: TGTGCCTGGAGGTTGCCGTTGGGGACAGATTTTAATTCACCCCTCCACTTT
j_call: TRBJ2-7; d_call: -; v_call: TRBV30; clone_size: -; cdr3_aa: CAWSPDLSREQYF; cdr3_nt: TGTGCCTGGTCCCCGGACCTGTCGCGGGAGCAGTACTTC
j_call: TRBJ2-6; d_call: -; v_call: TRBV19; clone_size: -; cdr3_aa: CASSSGASGANVLTF; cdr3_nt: TGTGCCAGTAGTTCCGGGGCCTCTGGGGCCAACGTCCTGACTTTC
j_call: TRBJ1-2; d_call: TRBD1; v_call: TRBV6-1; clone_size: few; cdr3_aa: CASNILGDRGLGYTF; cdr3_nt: TGTGCCAGCAATATACTTGGGGACAGGGGGCTCGGCTACACCTTC
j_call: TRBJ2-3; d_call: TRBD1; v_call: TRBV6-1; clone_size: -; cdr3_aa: CASRAGQGPDTQYF; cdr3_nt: TGTGCCAGCCGGGCGGGACAGGGCCCAGATACGCAGTATTTT
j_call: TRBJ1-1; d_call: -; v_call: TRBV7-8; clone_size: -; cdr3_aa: CASSQDMGEANTEAFF; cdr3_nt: TGTGCCAGCAGCCAGGACATGGGGGAGGCTAACACTGAAGCTTTCTTT
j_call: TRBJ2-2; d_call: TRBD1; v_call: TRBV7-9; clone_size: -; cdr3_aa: CASSLRQGGDTGELFF; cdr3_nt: TGTGCCAGCAGCTTACGACAGGGGGGCGACACCGGGGAGCTGTTTTTT
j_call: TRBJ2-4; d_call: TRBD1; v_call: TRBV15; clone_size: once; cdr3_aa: CATSSAGGQKNIQYF; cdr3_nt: TGTGCCACCAGCAGCGCAGGGGGACAAAAAAACATTCAGTACTTC
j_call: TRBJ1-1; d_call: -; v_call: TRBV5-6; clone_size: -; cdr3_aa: CASSKRGTEAFF; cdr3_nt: TGTGCCAGCAGCAAGCGAGGCACTGAAGCTTTCTTT
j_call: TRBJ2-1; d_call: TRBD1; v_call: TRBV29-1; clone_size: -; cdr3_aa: CSVPLVGTGKGSSSYNEQFF; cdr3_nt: TGCAGCGTCCCCTTAGTGGGGACAGGAAAGGGGTCAAGCTCCTACAATGAGCAGTTCTTC
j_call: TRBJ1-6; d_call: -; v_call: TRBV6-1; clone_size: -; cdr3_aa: CASSEGTWGSPLHF; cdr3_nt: TGTGCCAGCAGTGAAGGGACTTGGGGTTCACCCCTCCACTTT
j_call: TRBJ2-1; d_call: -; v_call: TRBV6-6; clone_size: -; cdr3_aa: CASSLDSYNEQFF; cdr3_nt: TGTGCCAGCTCCTTAGACAGCTACAATGAGCAGTTCTTC
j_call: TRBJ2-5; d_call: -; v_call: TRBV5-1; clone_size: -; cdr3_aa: CASSLEGPRSQETQYF; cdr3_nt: TGCGCCAGCAGCTTGGAGGGACCAAGATCTCAAGAGACCCAGTACTTC
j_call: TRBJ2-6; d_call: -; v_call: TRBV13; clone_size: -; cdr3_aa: CASSPTGGANVLTF; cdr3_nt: TGTGCCAGCAGCCCGACGGGGGGGGCCAACGTCCTGACTTTC
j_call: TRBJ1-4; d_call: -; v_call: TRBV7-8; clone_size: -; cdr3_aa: CASSLNWEKLFF; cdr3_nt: TGTGCCAGCAGCTTAAATTGGGAGAAACTGTTTTTT
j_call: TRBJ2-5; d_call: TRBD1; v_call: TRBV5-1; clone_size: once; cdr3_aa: CASSLASDREETQYF; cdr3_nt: TGCGCCAGCAGCTTGGCTTCCGACAGGGAAGAGACCCAGTACTTC
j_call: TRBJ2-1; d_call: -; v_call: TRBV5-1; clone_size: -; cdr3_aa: CASSLYVGGASNEQFF; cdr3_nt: TGCGCCAGCAGCTTGTACGTCGGGGGAGCTTCCAATGAGCAGTTCTTC
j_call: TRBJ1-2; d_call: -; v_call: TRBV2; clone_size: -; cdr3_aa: CASSGEFGGVRGYTF; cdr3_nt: TGTGCCAGCAGTGGAGAGTTTGGGGGGGTGCGGGGCTACACCTTC
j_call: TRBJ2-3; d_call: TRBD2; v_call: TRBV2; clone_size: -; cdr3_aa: CASSPISGGLADTQYF; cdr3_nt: TGTGCCAGCAGTCCCATAAGCGGGGGGCTAGCAGATACGCAGTATTTT
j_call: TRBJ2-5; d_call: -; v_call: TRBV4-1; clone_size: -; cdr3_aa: CASSRDRTQYF; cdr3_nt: TGCGCCAGCAGCCGTGACCGCACCCAGTACTTC
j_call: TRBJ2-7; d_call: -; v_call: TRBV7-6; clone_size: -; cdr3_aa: CASSHSGTPHEQYF; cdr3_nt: TGTGCCAGCAGCCATTCCGGGACGCCCCACGAGCAGTACTTC
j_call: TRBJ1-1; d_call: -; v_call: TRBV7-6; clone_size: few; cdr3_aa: CASSLFPPSLNTEAFF; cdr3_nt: TGTGCCAGCAGCTTATTCCCCCCATCGCTGAACACTGAAGCTTTCTTT
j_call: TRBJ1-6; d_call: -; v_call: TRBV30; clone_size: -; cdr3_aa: CAWRGAGSYNSPLHF; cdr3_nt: TGTGCCTGGAGGGGTGCAGGCTCCTATAATTCACCCCTCCACTTT
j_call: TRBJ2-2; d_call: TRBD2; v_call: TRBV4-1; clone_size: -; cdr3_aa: CASSLYLTSGGGYTGELFF; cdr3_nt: TGCGCCAGCAGCCTATACTTAACTAGCGGGGGGGGTTACACCGGGGAGCTGTTTTTT
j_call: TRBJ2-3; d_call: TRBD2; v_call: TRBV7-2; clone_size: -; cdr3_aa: CASSFLAATDTQYF; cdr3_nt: TGTGCCAGCAGCTTTCTAGCGGCCACAGATACGCAGTATTTT
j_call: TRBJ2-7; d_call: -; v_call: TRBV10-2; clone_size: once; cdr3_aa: CASSEHSPYEQYF; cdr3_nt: TGCGCCAGCAGTGAGCACAGTCCCTACGAGCAGTACTTC
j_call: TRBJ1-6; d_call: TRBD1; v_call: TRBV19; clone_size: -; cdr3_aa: CASSRRLAGTGNSPLHF; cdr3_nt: TGTGCCAGTAGTCGTAGACTTGCCGGGACAGGTAATTCACCCCTCCACTTT
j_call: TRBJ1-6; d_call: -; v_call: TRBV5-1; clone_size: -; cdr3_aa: CASSLLGPSSYNSPLHF; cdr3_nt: TGCGCCAGCAGCTTGCTGGGGCCCAGCTCCTATAATTCACCCCTCCACTTT
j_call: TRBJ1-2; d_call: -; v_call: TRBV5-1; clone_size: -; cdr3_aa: CASSLDARTPGYGYTF; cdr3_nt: TGCGCCAGCAGCTTGGATGCCAGGACACCCGGCTATGGCTACACCTTC
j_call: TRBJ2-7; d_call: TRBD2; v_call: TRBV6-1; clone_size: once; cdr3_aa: CASTHGGVTYEQYF; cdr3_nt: TGTGCCAGCACCCACGGGGGGGTTACCTACGAGCAGTACTTC
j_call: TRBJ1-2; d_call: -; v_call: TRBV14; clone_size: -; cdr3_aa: CASSPRGGKANYGYTF; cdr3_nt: TGTGCCAGCAGCCCAAGGGGGGGCAAAGCTAACTATGGCTACACCTTC
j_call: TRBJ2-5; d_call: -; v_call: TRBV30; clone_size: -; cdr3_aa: CAWSVRGTSGTQYF; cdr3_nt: TGTGCCTGGAGTGTACGGGGTACCTCCGGGACCCAGTACTTC
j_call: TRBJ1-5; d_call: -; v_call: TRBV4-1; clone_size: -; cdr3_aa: CASGSPGQGLQPQHF; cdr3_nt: TGCGCCAGCGGCTCACCAGGGCAGGGCCTCCAGCCCCAGCATTTT
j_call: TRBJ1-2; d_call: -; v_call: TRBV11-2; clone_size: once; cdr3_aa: CASSSIRQENYGYTF; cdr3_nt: TGTGCCAGCAGCTCCATTCGACAGGAGAACTATGGCTACACCTTC
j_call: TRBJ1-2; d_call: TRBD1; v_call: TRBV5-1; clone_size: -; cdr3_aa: CASSSGQALPLYGYTF; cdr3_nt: TGCGCCAGCAGCAGCGGACAGGCTCTACCGCTCTATGGCTACACCTTC
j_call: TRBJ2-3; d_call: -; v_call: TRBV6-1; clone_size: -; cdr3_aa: CASTRSLGPTDTQYF; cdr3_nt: TGTGCCAGCACCCGGAGCCTAGGACCCACAGATACGCAGTATTTT
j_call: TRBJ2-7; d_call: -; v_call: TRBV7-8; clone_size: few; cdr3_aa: CASSYRRNSYEQYF; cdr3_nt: TGTGCCAGCAGCTACAGACGGAACTCCTACGAGCAGTACTTC
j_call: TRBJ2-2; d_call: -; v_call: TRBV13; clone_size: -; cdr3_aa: CASSLVVQGGGELFF; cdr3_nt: TGTGCCAGCAGCTTAGTTGTCCAGGGCGGCGGGGAGCTGTTTTTT
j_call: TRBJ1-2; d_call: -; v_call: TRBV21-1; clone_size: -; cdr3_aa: CASSRRRQYGYTF; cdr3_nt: TGTGCCAGCAGCAGAAGGAGGCAGTATGGCTACACCTTC